This TCR beta chain was recovered during a study of T cell repertoires in cytomegalovirus infection. Study summary: It was recently identified HLA-C-restricted and well-studied HLA-B-restricted CMV epitopes that the study used. Carrying CMV and the relevant HLA type showed in public TCR beta signatures. Study-wide results and caveats: Carriers of CMV plus the relevant HLA were identified by cumulative public TCR beta family frequency.

A single record per CDR3 protein comes from TCRdb applying MiXCR to the reads. The sample records approximately 81,000 distinct CDR3 sequences, 20% to 30% being singletons. The CDR3 has 14 amino acids. Germline CDR1 and CDR2: MNHEY and SMNVEV (reference sequence). V lost 6 bases, J lost 0 bases, and 6 bases lay in between. Comment on this clonotype: Its target is unknown.

The sequence was obtained from a human donor in good health (CMV status not recorded). Some clones in this sample may be carry-over from other donors' samples. The input for sequencing was CD8+ T cells from cultured PBMCs, taken from culture after CMV antigen stimulation. The chain uses TRBV27 and TRBJ1-6; no clear D. This chain's CDR3 is CASRTHSYNSPLHF. In DNA form, the CDR3 reads TGTGCCAGCAGAACGCACTCCTATAATTCACCCCTCCACTTT.